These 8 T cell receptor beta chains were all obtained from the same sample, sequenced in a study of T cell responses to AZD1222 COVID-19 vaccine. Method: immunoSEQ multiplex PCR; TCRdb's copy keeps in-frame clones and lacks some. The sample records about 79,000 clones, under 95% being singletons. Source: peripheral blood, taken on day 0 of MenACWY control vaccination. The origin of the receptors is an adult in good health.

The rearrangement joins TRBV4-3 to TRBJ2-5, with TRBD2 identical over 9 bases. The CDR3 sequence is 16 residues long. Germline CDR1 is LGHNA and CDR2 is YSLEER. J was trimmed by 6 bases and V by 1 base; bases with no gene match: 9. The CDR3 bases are TGCGCCAGCAGCCAAGGAAGGCGGGGGGGCACGCAGACCCAGTACTTC. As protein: CASSQGRRGGTQTQYF.

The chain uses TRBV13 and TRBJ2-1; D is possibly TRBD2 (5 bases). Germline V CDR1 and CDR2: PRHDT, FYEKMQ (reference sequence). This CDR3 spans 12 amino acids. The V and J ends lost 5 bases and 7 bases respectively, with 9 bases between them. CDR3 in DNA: TGTGCCAGCAGCCCCCAGCGGAATGAGCAGTTCTTC. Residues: CASSPQRNEQFF.

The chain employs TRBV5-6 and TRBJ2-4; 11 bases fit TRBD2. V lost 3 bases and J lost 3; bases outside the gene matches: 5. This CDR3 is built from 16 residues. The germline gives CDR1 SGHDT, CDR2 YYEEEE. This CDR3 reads CASSWGTSGNKNIQYF. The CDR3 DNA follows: TGTGCCAGCAGCTGGGGGACTAGCGGTAACAAAAACATTCAGTACTTC.

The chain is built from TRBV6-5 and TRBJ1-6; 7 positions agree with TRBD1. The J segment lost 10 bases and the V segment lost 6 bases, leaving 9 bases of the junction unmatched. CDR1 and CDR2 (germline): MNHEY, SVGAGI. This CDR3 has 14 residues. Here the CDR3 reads CASSYKTGRSPLHF. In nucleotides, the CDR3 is TGTGCCAGCAGCTATAAGACAGGGAGGTCACCCCTCCACTTT.

This CDR3 reads CASGGSGSGNTIYF. The CDR3 DNA reads as TGTGCCAGCGGGGGGTCAGGGTCTGGAAACACCATATATTTT. The chain couples TRBV28 to TRBJ1-3, with D tentatively TRBD1 (5 bases). The CDR3 loop spans 14 amino acids. Germline V gene lookup returns CDR1 MDHEN and CDR2 SYDVKM. V was clipped by 8 bases and J by 1 base, with 12 bases between them.

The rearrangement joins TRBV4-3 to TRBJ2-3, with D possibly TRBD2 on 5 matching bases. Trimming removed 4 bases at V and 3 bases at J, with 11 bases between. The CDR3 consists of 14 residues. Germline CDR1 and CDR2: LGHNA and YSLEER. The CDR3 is CASSPQERTDTQYF. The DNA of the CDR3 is TGCGCCAGCAGCCCGCAGGAGCGGACAGATACGCAGTATTTT.

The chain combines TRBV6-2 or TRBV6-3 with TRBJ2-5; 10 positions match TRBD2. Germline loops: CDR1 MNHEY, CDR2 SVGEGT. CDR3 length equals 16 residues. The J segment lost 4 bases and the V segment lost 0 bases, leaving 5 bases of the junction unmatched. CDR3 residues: CASSYSLAGGTETQYF. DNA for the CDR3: TGTGCCAGCAGTTACTCTTTAGCGGGAGGAACAGAGACCCAGTACTTC.

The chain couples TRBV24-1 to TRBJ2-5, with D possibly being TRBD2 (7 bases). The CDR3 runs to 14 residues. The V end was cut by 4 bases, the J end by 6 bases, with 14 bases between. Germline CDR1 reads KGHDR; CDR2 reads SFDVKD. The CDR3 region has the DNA TGTGCCACCAGTGAGGAGGGGGGGCTGAAGACCCAGTACTTC. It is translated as CATSEEGGLKTQYF.